This T cell receptor (beta chain) was found in a study of technical replicates of blood from several donors (dated by TCRdb to 2016 to 2017). At the junction V is shortened by 7 bases and J by 5 bases, with 18 bases in between. The germline V gene (reference sequence) provides CDR1 GTSNPN and CDR2 SVGIG. The CDR3, cysteine through phenylalanine, is 13 amino acids long. The kept DNA is CDR3 alone, 39 bases in frame from the first base. The library was obtained by the immunoSEQ multiplex PCR assay. Here the immuneACCESS table is served through TCRdb, limited to in-frame sequences with V and J called. Missing clones are a known gap in these copies; in checked studies unresolved V genes cover under half, and the rest lacks a known reason. This sample holds roughly 80,000 clones; approximately 93% were observed only once. Less than 0.5% of the sample belongs to the ten largest clones. To note about this clone: This receptor's antigen is unknown. The sample holds no much larger clone one base away, and base qualities are not on file.

The sequence joins TRBV30 to TRBJ2-7, with TRBD2 perhaps the D gene, on 5 matching bases. Sequencing was carried out using T cells isolated from PBMCs. The receptor's source is a human donor in good health. The CDR3 has the sequence CASLESGYHEQYF. The nucleotide sequence is given as TGTGCCTCCTTAGAGTCGGGGTACCACGAGCAGTACTTC.